Below, one TCR beta chain is given with its context. Its antigen is currently unknown. This sample was taken from a study of shared clonotypes between healthy human individuals. The CD4+ fraction was divided into a CD45RA+ naive subset and a CD45RA-negative memory subset. Clones were read by immunoSEQ multiplex PCR, and TCRdb kept only the in-frame ones, dropping some. The sample gives more than 2,000,000 clones, 90% to 95% of which show up once; about 0.13% is in the top ten. Broader study findings: Rarefaction revealed incomplete sorted-subset sequencing despite large depth. Sharing across a few donors was seen in roughly 5.2% of naive CD4 clonotypes. Investigators collected only blood, and repertoires in tissues likely differ.

The V end was cut by 6 bases, the J end by 6 bases, with 17 bases between. The CDR3 consists of 15 residues. Germline loops: CDR1 LNHDA, CDR2 SQIVND (reference sequence). Sample: naive CD4+ T cells sorted from blood. The subset: CD45RA+ positively selected. This rearrangement joins TRBV19 to TRBJ1-4, with D maybe TRBD1 (5 bases). The TCR sequence derives from a man between 18 and 35 years old in good health. The DNA for the CDR3 is TGTGCCAGTAGCGCGCCGGGACTTTCCGATGAAAAACTGTTTTTT. Residues: CASSAPGLSDEKLFF.